Below, 9 T cell receptor beta chains from the same sample are listed, as sequenced in a study of CD8 T cells in ankylosing spondylitis. TCRdb processed the 5' RACE reads anew with MiXCR; each CDR3 protein has one entry. The table has roughly 160,000 distinct CDR3 sequences, around 10% seen once. The specimen was blood, either unsorted or a sorted T cell fraction (not recorded which). Source of these receptors: a male donor with ankylosing spondylitis or in good health (not recorded which).

This clonotype was counted at least ten times. This sequence joins TRBV5-1 and TRBJ2-1, with 7 bases matching TRBD1. The germline V gene encodes CDR1 SGHRS and CDR2 YFSETQ. The CDR3 runs 16 residues. V shed 6 bases, J shed 0 bases, and the junction held 9 bases outside the gene matches. CDR3 in amino acids: CASTTTGELSYNEQFF. The CDR3, as DNA: TGCGCCAGCACCACAACAGGGGAACTCTCCTACAATGAGCAGTTCTTC.

This clonotype showed up many times. The chain is built from TRBV3-1 and TRBJ2-1; 8 bases are a match to TRBD2. The junction had 14 bases not matched to a gene; V was cut back by 1 base and J by 6 bases. Germline V lookup: CDR1 LGHDT, CDR2 YNNKEL (reference sequence). The CDR3 is 18 residues long. The CDR3 spells CASSQGLAGGFHLNEQFF. The CDR3 DNA reads as TGTGCCAGCAGCCAAGGCCTGGCGGGAGGTTTCCACCTCAATGAGCAGTTCTTC.

This clonotype has just a few counts. This chain joins TRBV7-9 and TRBJ1-4, with a tentative D call TRBD1 (5 bases). CDR3 size: 13 residues. CDR1 is SEHNR and CDR2 is FQNEAQ in the germline V gene (reference sequence). V lost 2 bases and J lost 8, with 9 bases in between. CDR3 bases: TGTGCCAGCAGCTTAAGGGAGGGGGAAAAACTGTTTTTT. It translates to CASSLREGEKLFF.

This clonotype has ten or more counts. V and J are TRBV20-1 and TRBJ2-1, with 11 bases that match TRBD2. With V trimmed by 2 bases and J by 5 bases, 5 bases remained unmatched. CDR1 and CDR2 (germline): DFQATT, SNEGSKA (reference sequence). The CDR3 totals 15 residues. The CDR3 here is CSARLAGGLNNEQFF. The CDR3 bases are TGCAGTGCTAGACTAGCGGGGGGACTGAACAATGAGCAGTTCTTC.

This sequence joins TRBV28 and TRBJ1-2; the match to TRBD1 covers 8 bases. This CDR3 has 12 amino acids. Trimming cost V 8 bases and J 4 bases; bases outside gene matches: 3. In germline, CDR1 is MDHEN, CDR2 SYDVKM. The CDR3 spells CASGGQVYGYTF. The CDR3 DNA is TGTGCCAGCGGGGGACAGGTCTATGGCTACACCTTC.

This clonotype was counted many times. The chain links TRBV9 to TRBJ2-7; D may correspond to TRBD1 or TRBD2 (6 bases each). Trimming removed 0 bases at V and 4 bases at J, with 14 bases between. The CDR3 spans 15 residues. Germline lookup yields CDR1 SGDLS and CDR2 YYNGEE. The CDR3 here is CASSVDGGLGYEQYF. The CDR3 DNA follows: TGTGCCAGCAGCGTAGATGGGGGGCTTGGGTACGAGCAGTACTTC. Looking up the rest from reference TRBV9 and TRBJ2-7 gives the full variable domain: DSGVTQTPKHLITATGQRVTLRCSPRSGDLSVYWYQQSLDQGLQFLIQYYNGEERAKGNILERFSAQQFPDLHSELNLSSLELGDSALYFCASSVDGGLGYEQYFGPGTRLTVT.

This clonotype was counted ten times or more. This chain links TRBV6-5 with TRBJ1-4, with D possibly TRBD1 on 5 matching bases. The germline V gene has CDR1 MNHEY and CDR2 SVGAGI. This CDR3 is 14 amino acids long. Between the trimmed V and J ends, which lost 0 bases and 8 bases, there was a span of 10 bases. CDR3 DNA: TGTGCCAGCAGTTACTCGAGGAGGGACGAAAAACTGTTTTTT. Translating it yields CASSYSRRDEKLFF.

The sample holds many counts of this clonotype. The chain combines TRBV5-1 with TRBJ1-4; 8 bases are a match to TRBD1. This CDR3 region has 14 residues. CDR1 and CDR2 from the germline V gene are SGHRS and YFSETQ. The ends lost 3 bases at V and 4 bases at J; junction bases unmatched: 2. The CDR3, as DNA: TGCGCCAGCAGCTCGGGACAGGATAATGAAAAACTGTTTTTT. It specifies CASSSGQDNEKLFF.

The table lists this clonotype with a few counts. The rearrangement links TRBV10-2 to TRBJ2-1; D gene ambiguous. V lost 2 bases and J 6 bases, leaving 5 bases between the germline ends. There are 12 residues in the CDR3. Per germline, CDR1 WSHSY and CDR2 SAAADI. DNA for the CDR3: TGCGCCAGCAGTGAGGGCTTCAATGAGCAGTTCTTC. It yields the protein CASSEGFNEQFF.